Each of the 21 T cell receptor beta chains below was sequenced from the same sample in a study of shared clonotypes between healthy human individuals (dated by TCRdb to about 2020). The library relied on the immunoSEQ multiplex PCR assay. This is the immuneACCESS table as TCRdb keeps it, with only in-frame sequences that have V and J called. A part of the clones is gone; compared with another copy, unresolved V genes explain less than half, and the rest is unexplained. The table for this sample lists approximately 2,300,000 clones; roughly 92% of them were counted only once. The ten largest account for about 0.41% of the sample. Source material: naive CD4+ T cells from PBMCs. The label giving this sample's cell subset or site can be read as: CD45RA+ positively selected. All receptors derive from a man between 18 and 29 years old in good health. Some clones in this sample may be carry-over from other donors' samples.

This clone showed up just a few times. The V and J genes are TRBV27 and TRBJ1-1; D gene unclear. This CDR3 is built from 14 residues. V was trimmed by 5 bases and J by 1 base, leaving 11 bases between them. Germline CDR1 and CDR2: MNHEY and SMNVEV (reference sequence). The CDR3 sequence: CASSRRQANTEAFF. The DNA of the CDR3 is TGTGCCAGCAGTCGAAGACAAGCGAACACTGAAGCTTTCTTT.

The DNA for the CDR3 is TGTGCCAGCAGTCAAGGCCGGGCTTCCCGCACAGATACGCAGTATTTT. Protein product: CASSQGRASRTDTQYF. J is TRBJ2-3 and V is TRBV5-4; D is undetermined. CDR1 is SGHNT and CDR2 is YYREEE in the germline V gene (reference sequence). Trimming took 5 bases from V and 1 from J, leaving 17 bases between them. This CDR3 region has 16 residues.

The chain uses TRBV6-5 and TRBJ1-1; D is unresolved. Looked up from germline, CDR1 is MNHEY and CDR2 is SVGAGI. V lost 6 bases, J lost 0 bases, and 11 bases lay in between. The length of the CDR3 is 14 residues. Written as DNA, the CDR3 is TGTGCCAGCAGCGCCCCGCGCATGAACACTGAAGCTTTCTTT. This translates into CASSAPRMNTEAFF.

V usage is TRBV5-1 and J usage is TRBJ1-2; TRBD1 matches at 7 bases. Trimming removed 0 bases from V and 0 bases from J; junction bases left unmatched: 8. The CDR3 totals 17 residues. Germline V gives CDR1 SGHRS, CDR2 YFSETQ. The CDR3, as DNA: TGCGCCAGCAGCTTGGAGGGGGCAGCGACGCCTAACTATGGCTACACCTTC. The encoded protein is CASSLEGAATPNYGYTF.

V usage is TRBV27 and J usage is TRBJ2-1; 12 bases align to TRBD2. CDR3 length equals 16 residues. After removal of 6 bases from V and 2 bases from J, the junction contained 5 bases not matched to a gene. From germline, CDR1 is MNHEY and CDR2 SMNVEV (reference sequence). The CDR3, as DNA: TGTGCCAGCAGATTTACTAGCGGGGGGACCTACAATGAGCAGTTCTTC. This sequence encodes CASRFTSGGTYNEQFF.

The genes are TRBV5-1 and TRBJ1-2; D unclear. The CDR3 loop spans 13 amino acids. Germline assignment: CDR1 SGHRS and CDR2 YFSETQ. Trimming shortened V by 3 bases and J by 6 bases, and 12 bases separated the two germline ends. This CDR3 is CASSSRTENGYTF. As DNA, the CDR3 is TGCGCCAGCAGCTCTCGGACGGAGAATGGCTACACCTTC.

The chain combines TRBV19 with TRBJ2-4; D gene unclear. The CDR3 is 13 amino acids. V was pared by 2 bases and J by 0 bases, with 2 bases between. Looked up from germline, CDR1 is LNHDA and CDR2 is SQIVND (reference sequence). This CDR3 reads CASSIQAKNIQYF. The CDR3 bases are TGTGCCAGTAGTATACAAGCCAAAAACATTCAGTACTTC.

The V gene is TRBV21-1, the J gene TRBJ1-5; TRBD1, as called in the table, went unchecked against the DNA. TRBV21-1 is tagged as a pseudogene. The CDR3 runs 18 residues. This CDR3 is CASSSLGPRDRVKQPQHF. The CDR3 coding sequence is TGTGCCAGCAGCAGCCTCGGCCCCCGGGACAGGGTAAAACAGCCCCAGCATTTT.

The genes are TRBV6-1 and TRBJ2-2; tentative D call: TRBD2 (5 bases). V was clipped by 4 bases and J by 5 bases, with 11 bases between them. The germline gives CDR1 MNHNS, CDR2 SASEGT. The length of the CDR3 is 14 residues. The CDR3 bases are TGTGCCAGCAGTGTACTTAGAGGGACCGGGGAGCTGTTTTTT. Amino acids: CASSVLRGTGELFF.

This sequence joins TRBV28 and TRBJ2-3; no clear D. Germline CDR1 and CDR2: MDHEN and SYDVKM. The germline V and J ends were trimmed by 6 bases and 6 bases, with 13 bases remaining between them. This CDR3 spans 13 amino acids. CDR3 amino acids: CASSPLRVDTQYF. For the CDR3, the DNA is TGTGCCAGCAGCCCATTAAGGGTTGATACGCAGTATTTT.

This clone was seen just once. DNA for the CDR3: TGTGCCAGCAGCCCGGGACTAGCGGGACTGGATACGCAGTATTTT. Protein sequence: CASSPGLAGLDTQYF. This sequence joins TRBV7-3 and TRBJ2-3; 13 positions match TRBD2. Unmatched junction bases numbered 5, after V lost 5 bases and J lost 6 bases. Germline V CDR1 and CDR2: SGHTA, FQGTGA. This CDR3 has 15 residues.

The V and J genes are TRBV6-6 and TRBJ2-7; possibly TRBD1 or TRBD2 for D (5 bases each). The CDR3 contains 13 residues. V shed 8 bases and J shed 5 bases, with 16 bases lying between them. Germline V CDR1 and CDR2: MNHNY, SVGAGI (reference sequence). CDR3 loop: CASCRGEGHEQYF. In nucleotides, the CDR3 is TGTGCCAGCTGCCGGGGAGAGGGACACGAGCAGTACTTC.

V usage is TRBV11-2 and J usage is TRBJ2-1, with D possibly matching TRBD1 (5 bases). This CDR3 contains 17 residues. Trimming stripped 0 bases from V and 0 bases from J, with 12 bases between. Germline V gene data show CDR1 as SGHAT and CDR2 as FQNNGV. CDR3 loop: CASSLDRAASSYNEQFF. CDR3 sequence (DNA): TGTGCCAGCAGCTTAGACAGGGCGGCTAGCTCCTACAATGAGCAGTTCTTC.

CDR3 region: CASSSATRTGELFF. The DNA of the CDR3 is TGTGCCAGCAGCTCTGCGACTAGGACCGGGGAGCTGTTTTTT. The chain recombines TRBV11-2 with TRBJ2-2; D perhaps matches TRBD2 (6 bases). This CDR3 is 14 amino acids long. V was cut by 4 bases and J by 5 bases, with 11 bases left in between. The germline V gene has CDR1 SGHAT and CDR2 FQNNGV. The full variable domain, rest sourced from reference TRBV11-2 and TRBJ2-2, is EAGVAQSPRYKIIEKRQSVAFWCNPISGHATLYWYQQILGQGPKLLIQFQNNGVVDDSQLPKDRFSAERLKGVDSTLKIQPAKLEDSAVYLCASSSATRTGELFFGEGSRLTVL.

The rearrangement links TRBV28 to TRBJ2-7, with D unclear. The CDR3 loop spans 15 amino acids. From germline, CDR1 is MDHEN and CDR2 SYDVKM. V lost 0 bases and J 0 bases, leaving 9 bases between the germline ends. As DNA, the CDR3 is TGTGCCAGCAGTTTATGGGCTAGACTCTCCTACGAGCAGTACTTC. This translates into CASSLWARLSYEQYF.

The J gene is TRBJ1-1, the V gene TRBV7-7; TRBD1 matches at 9 bases. The CDR3 loop spans 13 amino acids. The J segment lost 4 bases and the V segment lost 4 bases, leaving 1 base of the junction unmatched. Germline V gene lookup returns CDR1 SSHAT and CDR2 FNYEAQ (reference sequence). The CDR3 DNA reads TGTGCCAGCAGCTCACAGGGGGCCACTGAAGCTTTCTTT. This translates into CASSSQGATEAFF.

This rearrangement joins TRBV19 to TRBJ2-7; 11 positions match TRBD2. There are 16 residues in the CDR3. The germline V gene has CDR1 LNHDA and CDR2 SQIVND (reference sequence). V shed 5 bases and J 6 bases; nucleotides not matched to a gene: 12. The CDR3 is CASSSRLSGRVGEQYF. The DNA for the CDR3 is TGTGCCAGTAGTTCCCGCCTTAGCGGGAGGGTGGGCGAGCAGTACTTC.

The chain joins TRBV9 to TRBJ1-1, with a tentative D call TRBD1 (5 bases). Germline loops: CDR1 SGDLS, CDR2 YYNGEE. CDR3 length: 15 residues. The V gene lost 4 bases and the J gene lost 2 bases, with 15 bases spanning the gap. The CDR3 is CASSPGSGGNTEAFF. The DNA of the CDR3 is TGTGCCAGCAGCCCTGGTTCGGGGGGAAACACTGAAGCTTTCTTT.

Worth noting for this clone: The identical CDR3 is also encoded by other nucleotide sequences in the sample. The gene calls are TRBV4-3 and TRBJ1-5, with no clear D. Germline assignment: CDR1 LGHNA and CDR2 YSLEER. With 0 bases removed from V and 0 bases from J, the gap between germline ends came to 6 bases. This CDR3 is built from 15 residues. CDR3 sequence (DNA): TGCGCCAGCAGCCAAGAAAGGGATAGCAATCAGCCCCAGCATTTT. It is translated as CASSQERDSNQPQHF.

Note on this clone: At one end, the junction sequence differs from germline, possibly due to a read error. This chain uses TRBV29-1 with TRBJ2-1; D unclear. Germline values: CDR1 SQVTM, CDR2 ANQGSEA. There are 14 residues in the CDR3. The DNA of the CDR3 is TGCAGCGTCGAAGGGTTTAGCTCCTACAATGAGCAGTTCTTC. Amino acid sequence: CSVEGFSSYNEQFF.

The V and J genes are TRBV6-6 and TRBJ1-2; no definite D call. The CDR3 length is 13 residues. Trimming stripped 6 bases from V and 4 bases from J, with 12 bases between. Looked up from germline, CDR1 is MNHNY and CDR2 is SVGAGI (reference sequence). This CDR3 is CASRRRQVYGYTF. For the CDR3, the DNA is TGTGCCAGCAGACGACGACAAGTCTATGGCTACACCTTC.